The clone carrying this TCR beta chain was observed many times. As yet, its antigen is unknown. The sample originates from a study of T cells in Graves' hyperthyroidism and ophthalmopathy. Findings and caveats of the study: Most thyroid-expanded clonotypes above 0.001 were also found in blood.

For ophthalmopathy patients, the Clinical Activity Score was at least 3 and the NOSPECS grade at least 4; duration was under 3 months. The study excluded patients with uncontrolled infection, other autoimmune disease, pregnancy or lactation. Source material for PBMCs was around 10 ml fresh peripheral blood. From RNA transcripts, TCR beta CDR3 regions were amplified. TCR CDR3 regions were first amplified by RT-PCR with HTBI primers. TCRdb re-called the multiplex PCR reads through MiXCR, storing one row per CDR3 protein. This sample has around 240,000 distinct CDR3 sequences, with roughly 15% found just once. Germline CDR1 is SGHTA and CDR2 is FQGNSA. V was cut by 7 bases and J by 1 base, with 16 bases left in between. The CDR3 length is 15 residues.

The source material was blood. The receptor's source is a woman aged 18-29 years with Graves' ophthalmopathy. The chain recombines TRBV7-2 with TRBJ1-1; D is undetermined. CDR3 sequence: CASTERVLGNTEAFF. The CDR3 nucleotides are TGTGCCAGCACCGAGCGCGTCTTGGGGAACACTGAAGCTTTCTTT.